This T cell receptor beta chain stems from a study of cytomegalovirus exposure and HLA in healthy donors. The PCR had 60 Vbeta and 13 Jbeta primers. The table came from immunoSEQ multiplex PCR; TCRdb's copy has only in-frame clones and leaves some out. The sample holds some 150,000 clones; 82% are singletons and the top ten take roughly 3.2%. The CDR3 is 16 amino acids. Germline CDR1 reads MNHEY; CDR2 reads SMNVEV (reference sequence). Trimming at V came to 3 bases and at J to 7 bases, leaving 9 bases not matched to a gene. The sequenced sample was PBMCs. The chain is built from TRBV27 and TRBJ1-4, with 9 bases identical to TRBD1. The sequence was obtained from a man in his late teens or twenties in good health and CMV-seropositive. The CDR3 nucleotides are TGTGCCAGCAGTTTCCAAGCCGGGACAGGGAGTGAAAAACTGTTTTTT. It translates to CASSFQAGTGSEKLFF.